These T cell receptor beta chains were read from a single sample in a study of early T cells in non-severe SARS-CoV-2 infection. A single record per CDR3 protein comes from TCRdb applying MiXCR to the 5' RACE reads. The sample yields about 40,000 distinct CDR3 sequences, 6% to 9.5% seen once. Sequences were derived from whole blood, sampled at baseline. The receptors here all came from an adult who was a healthcare worker with PCR-confirmed SARS-CoV-2 infection or an uninfected control (not recorded which). Both conserved end residues are part of each CDR3. Fields, in order: V gene, J gene, clone size, D gene, CDR3 DNA, CDR3 protein. A D gene is named only where the DNA matches it firmly. Where a row states a size, it is once, few, many or the class of an expanded clone; other rows omit it.

>TRBV4-3|TRBJ2-1|.|TRBD2
TGCGCCAGCAGCCAAGATATCAGCGGGGGGTACAATGAGCAGTTCTTC
CASSQDISGGYNEQFF
>TRBV7-2|TRBJ2-1|many|.
TGTGCCAGCAGCCCTCCTCTGGGGATGGGCAATGAGCAGTTCTTC
CASSPPLGMGNEQFF
>TRBV6-6|TRBJ1-4|few|.
TGTGCCAGCAGTAAAGGGGACTTTTCTAATGAAAAACTGTTTTTT
CASSKGDFSNEKLFF
>TRBV7-2|TRBJ1-3|many|.
TGTGCCAGCAGCCCCCACGTGGGGTTCTCTGGAAACACCATATATTTT
CASSPHVGFSGNTIYF
>TRBV20-1|TRBJ1-2|many|.
TGCAGTCCCATTACGACTGCTGGTGGCTACACCTTC
CSPITTAGGYTF
>TRBV6-1|TRBJ2-7|.|.
TGTGCCAGCAGCGGGGCCGGGACGCAAACCTACGAGCAGTACTTC
CASSGAGTQTYEQYF
>TRBV7-9|TRBJ1-2|.|.
TGTGCCAGCAGCCAGGGAGTTCTCGGGGGCTACACCTTC
CASSQGVLGGYTF
>TRBV19|TRBJ2-1|.|.
TGTGCCAGTAGTTCCTCGGATCGGAGCTCCTACAATGAGCAGTTCTTC
CASSSSDRSSYNEQFF
>TRBV6-5|TRBJ2-7|many|.
TGTGCCAGCAGTTACGACGGTGGGTCCTACGAGCAGTACTTC
CASSYDGGSYEQYF
>TRBV6-6|TRBJ2-1|many|.
TGTGCCAGCAGGGACCGGGGCGCCAGCTCCTACAATGAGCAGTTCTTC
CASRDRGASSYNEQFF
>TRBV6-6|TRBJ1-4|.|.
TGTGCCAGCAGTTACTTTGGGCAAGGACTGTTTTTT
CASSYFGQGLFF
>TRBV28|TRBJ1-2|many|.
TGTGCCAGCAGTCCCGAAGGGGCTTGGGCTGGCTACACCTTC
CASSPEGAWAGYTF
>TRBV25-1|TRBJ2-1|few|TRBD2
TGTGCCAGCCGAGGACTAGCGGGGGGGACCGAGCAGTTCTTC
CASRGLAGGTEQFF
>TRBV6-5|TRBJ2-3|medium-sized|.
TGTGCCAGCAGGGCGGGGCCAGATAGCACAGATACGCAGTATTTT
CASRAGPDSTDTQYF
>TRBV20-1|TRBJ2-1|few|TRBD2
TGCAGTGCCCCGGGACTAGCGTACAATGAGCAGTTCTTC
CSAPGLAYNEQFF
>TRBV24-1|TRBJ2-3|.|.
TGTGCCACCAGTGGCAGTCCAGATACGCAGTATTTT
CATSGSPDTQYF
>TRBV1|TRBJ1-1|few|.
TGCACCAGCAGCCAAGATCCCGGGCACACAAGAACTGAAGCTTTCTTT
CTSSQDPGHTRTEAFF
>TRBV7-3|TRBJ1-1|many|TRBD1
TGTGCCAGCAGCACGGACAGGGGGAGCATTGAAGTTTTCTTT
CASSTDRGSIEVFF
>TRBV11-3|TRBJ2-2|.|.
TGTGCCAGCAGCTTACAGGGTAGCGCCGGGGAGCTGTTTTTT
CASSLQGSAGELFF
>TRBV6-5|TRBJ1-5|few|TRBD1
TGTGCCAGCAGACTGACAGGGAATCAGCCCCAGCATTTT
CASRLTGNQPQHF
>TRBV20-1|TRBJ2-7|many|TRBD2
TGCAGTGCTAGCGCGAGCGGGGGGGCCCAATACGAGCAGTACTTC
CSASASGGAQYEQYF
>TRBV20-1|TRBJ2-5|few|.
TGCAGTGCCCCCTCAGGAGGGTTCGAAGAGACCCAGTACTTC
CSAPSGGFEETQYF
>TRBV15|TRBJ2-7|many|.
TGTGCCACCGCCGGGAGCAACTCCTACGAGCAGTACTTC
CATAGSNSYEQYF
>TRBV19|TRBJ1-1|.|.
TGTGCCAGTAGTATAAATCCAGGGACGGGGAACACTGAAGCTTTCTTT
CASSINPGTGNTEAFF
>TRBV3-1|TRBJ2-7|many|.
TGTGCCAGCAGCCAAGATCTAAGGAGAGCGCAGTACTTC
CASSQDLRRAQYF
>TRBV9|TRBJ1-2|many|.
TGTGCCAGCAGCGTTGAGGGAACCTATGGCTACACCTTC
CASSVEGTYGYTF
>TRBV11-2|TRBJ1-1|.|.
TGTGCCAGCAGCTTAGTACTAAACACTGAAGCTTTCTTT
CASSLVLNTEAFF
>TRBV20-1|TRBJ1-1|.|.
TGCAGTGCTAGAGATGGATCGGGTAGACGAGCTTTCTTT
CSARDGSGRRAFF
>TRBV5-1|TRBJ2-1|.|.
TGCGCCAGCAGCTTGAGGGCAGGGGACCTCCTCGAGCAGTTCTTC
CASSLRAGDLLEQFF
>TRBV19|TRBJ2-7|.|.
TGTGCCAGTAGTATCAGAGGGGCGGACTACGAGCAGTACTTC
CASSIRGADYEQYF
>TRBV27|TRBJ2-7|.|.
TGTGCCAGCAGTTTATCGAATCAGGGTTCCTACGAGCAGTACTTC
CASSLSNQGSYEQYF
>TRBV18|TRBJ2-7|.|TRBD1
TGTGCCAGCGCACGACAGGGGAATCCCGGGCCCGAGCAGTACTTC
CASARQGNPGPEQYF
>TRBV11-2|TRBJ2-1|many|TRBD1
TGTGCCAGCACCCCCGGGACAGGTTTTAATGAGCAGTTCTTC
CASTPGTGFNEQFF
>TRBV6-5|TRBJ1-1|many|TRBD1
TGTGCCAGCAGTTACTCGACGGGGTTTCGGACAGGCAAAAATGAAGCTTTCTTT
CASSYSTGFRTGKNEAFF
>TRBV7-6|TRBJ2-7|once|TRBD2
TGTGCCAGCAGCCCTCTCCCGGGACTATTTCAGAGGGACGAGCAGTACTTC
CASSPLPGLFQRDEQYF